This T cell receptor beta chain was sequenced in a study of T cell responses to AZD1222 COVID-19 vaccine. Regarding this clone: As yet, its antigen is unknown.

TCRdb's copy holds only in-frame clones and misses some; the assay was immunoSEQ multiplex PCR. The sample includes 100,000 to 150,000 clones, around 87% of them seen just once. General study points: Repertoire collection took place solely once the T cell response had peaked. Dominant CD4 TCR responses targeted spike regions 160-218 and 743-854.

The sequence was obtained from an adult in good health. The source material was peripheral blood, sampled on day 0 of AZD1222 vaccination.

In DNA, the CDR3 is TGTGCCTGGAGTGTGCTGGCGGGAGGCCCTAACTACGAGCAGTACTTC. The encoded protein is CAWSVLAGGPNYEQYF. The V gene is TRBV30, the J gene TRBJ2-7, with 8 positions matching TRBD2. Germline V gene sequence: CDR1 GTSNPN, CDR2 SVGIG (reference sequence). The length of the CDR3 is 16 residues. V gave up 0 bases and J gave up 3 bases; unmatched junction bases: 10. The entire variable domain, with the rest obtained from reference TRBV30 and TRBJ2-7, is as follows: SQTIHQWPATLVQPVGSPLSLECTVEGTSNPNLYWYRQAAGRGLQLLFYSVGIGQISSEVPQNLSASRPQDRQFILSSKKLLLSDSGFYLCAWSVLAGGPNYEQYFGPGTRLTVT.